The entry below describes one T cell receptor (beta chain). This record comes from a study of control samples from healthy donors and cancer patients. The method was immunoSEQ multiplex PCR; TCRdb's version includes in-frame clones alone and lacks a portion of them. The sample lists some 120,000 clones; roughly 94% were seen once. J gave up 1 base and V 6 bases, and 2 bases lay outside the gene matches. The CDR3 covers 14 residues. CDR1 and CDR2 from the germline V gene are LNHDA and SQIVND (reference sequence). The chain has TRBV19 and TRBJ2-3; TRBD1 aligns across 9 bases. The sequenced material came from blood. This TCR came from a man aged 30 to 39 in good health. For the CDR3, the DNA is TGTGCCAGTAGCAGGACAGGGGGCACAGATACGCAGTATTTT. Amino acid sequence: CASSRTGGTDTQYF. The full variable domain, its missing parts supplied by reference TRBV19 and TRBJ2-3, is DGGITQSPKYLFRKEGQNVTLSCEQNLNHDAMYWYRQDPGQGLRLIYYSQIVNDFQKGDIAEGYSVSREKKESFPLTVTSAQKNPTAFYLCASSRTGGTDTQYFGPGTRLTVL.